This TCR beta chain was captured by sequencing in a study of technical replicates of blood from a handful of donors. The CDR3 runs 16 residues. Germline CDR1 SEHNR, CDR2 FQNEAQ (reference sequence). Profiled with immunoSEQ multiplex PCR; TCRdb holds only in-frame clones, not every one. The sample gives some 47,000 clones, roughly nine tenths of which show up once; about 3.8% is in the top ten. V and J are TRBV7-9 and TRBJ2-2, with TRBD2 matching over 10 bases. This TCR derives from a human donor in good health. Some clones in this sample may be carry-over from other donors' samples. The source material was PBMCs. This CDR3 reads CAPHGAGGVNTGELFF. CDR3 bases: TGTGCTCCCCACGGAGCGGGGGGGGTGAACACCGGGGAGCTGTTTTTT.